Shown below are 25 T cell receptor beta chains from a single sample sequenced in a study of blood T cell repertoires in COVID-19. The table came from immunoSEQ multiplex PCR; TCRdb's copy has only in-frame clones and leaves some out. The sample consists of more than 250,000 clones, approximately 86% of them appearing once. Sequencing was done on a sample of PBMCs or T cells enriched from blood (not recorded which). The receptors derive from a woman aged 18-29 years who had recovered from COVID-19.

The gene calls are TRBV19 and TRBJ1-5, with 10 bases aligning to TRBD1. The CDR3 is 15 amino acids. V trimming: 7 bases; J trimming: 6 bases; junction bases outside the gene matches: 9. In germline, CDR1 is LNHDA, CDR2 SQIVND (reference sequence). The CDR3 loop reads CASTPGQGRSQPQHF. The CDR3 bases are TGTGCCAGTACCCCGGGACAGGGGAGGAGTCAGCCCCAGCATTTT.

The chain joins TRBV9 to TRBJ2-7; D gene uncertain. The CDR3 has 10 amino acids. Germline V gene sequence: CDR1 SGDLS, CDR2 YYNGEE. V was shortened by 10 bases and J by 7 bases, with 12 bases between the two germline ends. CDR3 region: CACSLGEQYF. The DNA for the CDR3 is TGTGCCTGCTCCCTCGGGGAGCAGTACTTC.

The V gene is TRBV3-1 (or the pseudogene TRBV3-2), the J gene TRBJ1-4; TRBD1 agrees at 8 bases. The CDR3 runs to 14 residues. The V segment lost 0 bases and the J segment 11 bases; nucleotides outside the gene matches: 5. CDR1 is LGHDT, CDR2 YNNKEL, per germline (reference sequence). The CDR3 loop reads CASSQDTRGRKLFF. The CDR3 DNA sequence: TGTGCCAGCAGCCAAGATACCAGGGGGCGCAAACTGTTTTTT.

The rearrangement uses TRBV11-3 and TRBJ1-1, with D perhaps TRBD1 (6 bases). Germline CDR1 reads SGHNT; CDR2 reads YENEEA. The CDR3 length is 13 residues. The V and J ends lost 1 base and 8 bases respectively, with 11 bases between them. The CDR3 sequence is CASSLVGGREAFF. The CDR3 DNA reads as TGTGCCAGCAGCTTAGTTGGGGGCAGGGAAGCTTTCTTT.

V usage is TRBV7-2 and J usage is TRBJ2-5; tentatively, D is TRBD1 (5 bases). This CDR3 has 15 amino acids. Looked up from germline, CDR1 is SGHTA and CDR2 is FQGNSA. V gave up 4 bases and J gave up 5 bases, with 17 bases separating them. CDR3 in amino acids: CASSYVFGQGETQYF. CDR3 nucleotides: TGTGCCAGCAGCTATGTATTCGGGCAGGGCGAGACCCAGTACTTC.

This sequence joins TRBV30 and TRBJ2-1; D not resolved. Germline CDR1 and CDR2: GTSNPN and SVGIG (reference sequence). V lost 2 bases to trimming and J lost 5 bases, with 7 bases between them. CDR3 size: 12 residues. The CDR3 coding sequence is TGTGCCTGGAGTTTTCGGGACAATGAGCAGTTCTTC. It codes for CAWSFRDNEQFF.

The CDR3 coding sequence is TGTGCCAGCAGCCCTTCGGGGGGTTACGGAGGGATCGTTGTCACCTTC. This gives the protein CASSPSGGYGGIVVTF. The rearrangement uses TRBV9 and TRBJ1-2; D is perhaps TRBD1 (5 bases). This CDR3 spans 16 amino acids. Per germline, CDR1 SGDLS and CDR2 YYNGEE. V was shortened by 4 bases and J by 13 bases, with 29 bases between the two germline ends.

This chain's CDR3 is CASSKWSPGGGDYGYTF. The CDR3 DNA is TGTGCCAGCAGCAAGTGGAGCCCAGGGGGAGGCGACTATGGCTACACCTTC. The rearrangement uses TRBV21-1 and TRBJ1-2; the tabulated D call, TRBD1, remains unverified against the DNA. TRBV21-1 is an annotated pseudogene. The CDR3 extends over 17 amino acids.

The genes are TRBV30 and TRBJ2-2; TRBD1 matches 8 bases. There are 15 residues in the CDR3. The junction had 15 bases not matched to a gene; V was cut back by 8 bases and J by 7 bases. The germline V gene encodes CDR1 GTSNPN and CDR2 SVGIG (reference sequence). The CDR3 DNA reads as TGTGCCAGAAACCGAGGACAGGGATGGAACGGGGAGCTGTTTTTT. Translated, it gives CARNRGQGWNGELFF.

The chain employs TRBV5-4 and TRBJ2-7; 7 bases are a match to TRBD1. There are 15 residues in the CDR3. V lost 4 bases to trimming and J lost 3 bases; unmatched junction nucleotides: 10. Germline loops: CDR1 SGHNT, CDR2 YYREEE (reference sequence). Written as DNA, the CDR3 is TGTGCCAGCAGCACTCACGGACAGGACCTCTACGAGCAGTACTTC. It yields the protein CASSTHGQDLYEQYF.

A note on this clone: A junction end diverges from the germline sequence, so it may reflect a read error. The rearrangement uses TRBV18 and TRBJ1-3; the D is unclear. The CDR3 covers 15 residues. Germline V lookup: CDR1 KGHSH, CDR2 LQKENI. CDR3 loop: CASSPRTVSENTIYF. The CDR3 nucleotides are TGTGCCAGCTCCCCTCGTACGGTATCTGAAAACACCATATATTTT. The entire variable domain, with the rest obtained from reference TRBV18 and TRBJ1-3, is as follows: NAGVMQNPRHLVRRRGQEARLRCSPMKGHSHVYWYRQLPEEGLKFMVYLQKENIIDESGMPKERFSAEFPKEGPSILRIQQVVRGDSAAYFCASSPRTVSENTIYFGEGSWLTVV.

The chain has TRBV2 and TRBJ1-1; D might be TRBD1 (6 bases). Germline lookup yields CDR1 SNHLY and CDR2 FYNNEI. Trimming took 7 bases from V and 0 from J, leaving 15 bases between them. This CDR3 has 15 residues. CDR3 DNA sequence: TGTGCCAGCACTGACCTACAGGGAATGAACACTGAAGCTTTCTTT. Amino acid sequence: CASTDLQGMNTEAFF. Together with reference TRBV2 and TRBJ1-1, the CDR3 gives the full variable domain: EPEVTQTPSHQVTQMGQEVILRCVPISNHLYFYWYRQILGQKVEFLVSFYNNEISEKSEIFDDQFSVERPDGSNFTLKIRSTKLEDSAMYFCASTDLQGMNTEAFFGQGTRLTVV.

This clone was observed a few times. This chain uses TRBV4-2 with TRBJ2-1; 13 bases map to TRBD2. Germline V CDR1 and CDR2: LGHNA, YNFKEQ. CDR3 length: 14 residues. The J segment lost 10 bases and the V segment lost 1 base, leaving 1 base of the junction unmatched. The CDR3 DNA reads TGTGCCAGCAGCCAAGGGGGACTAGCGGGAGAGCAGTTCTTC. This sequence encodes CASSQGGLAGEQFF.

V and J are TRBV7-9 and TRBJ2-1, with TRBD2 matching over 9 bases. Germline values: CDR1 SEHNR, CDR2 FQNEAQ (reference sequence). CDR3 length: 18 residues. V gave up 1 base and J gave up 8 bases; unmatched junction bases: 15. CDR3 region: CASSLVTSSGSVDDEQFF. The CDR3 DNA reads as TGTGCCAGCAGCTTAGTGACAAGTAGCGGGAGTGTGGACGATGAGCAGTTCTTC.

V gene TRBV14 combines with J gene TRBJ2-1; 11 positions match TRBD2. The CDR3 sequence is 18 residues long. V gave up 4 bases and J gave up 4 bases; unmatched junction bases: 12. Germline CDR1 reads SGHDN; CDR2 reads FVKESK. CDR3 protein: CASSPSPLAGGSYNEQFF. The CDR3 region has the DNA TGTGCCAGCAGCCCTAGCCCTCTAGCGGGGGGATCTTACAATGAGCAGTTCTTC.

This rearrangement joins TRBV27 to TRBJ2-5; 8 nucleotides line up with TRBD2. V lost 5 bases and J lost 1; bases outside the gene matches: 9. Per germline, CDR1 MNHEY and CDR2 SMNVEV (reference sequence). The CDR3 consists of 16 residues. DNA for the CDR3: TGTGCCAGCAGTAGGAGGGGACTAGGGGCCCAAGAGACCCAGTACTTC. This gives the protein CASSRRGLGAQETQYF.

The count of this clone is one. This rearrangement joins TRBV4-3 to TRBJ1-6; D possibly corresponds to TRBD1 (6 bases). The ends were cut back, 4 bases at V and 7 bases at J, with 23 bases in the middle. The CDR3 sequence is 18 residues long. Germline V CDR1 and CDR2: LGHNA, YSLEER. The CDR3 reads CASSPLIPGAGLNSPLHF. The DNA for the CDR3 is TGCGCCAGCAGCCCGCTAATCCCAGGGGCCGGTCTCAATTCACCCCTCCACTTT.

This clone occurred once. The chain has TRBV6-1 and TRBJ2-3; 9 bases are a match to TRBD1. The CDR3 runs to 16 residues. V shed 1 base and J 5 bases; nucleotides not matched to a gene: 7. Germline values: CDR1 MNHNS, CDR2 SASEGT. The CDR3 nucleotides read TGTGCCAGCAGTGAAGTAATAGGACAGGGGATAGATACGCAGTATTTT. Its protein is CASSEVIGQGIDTQYF.

The chain combines TRBV7-9 with TRBJ2-3; 8 bases are a match to TRBD2. The CDR3 is 17 residues long. V trimming: 4 bases; J trimming: 3 bases; junction bases outside the gene matches: 12. Per the germline V gene, CDR1 is SEHNR and CDR2 is FQNEAQ (reference sequence). The CDR3 DNA is TGTGCCAGCAGCTCCTGGGGACGGGAGGGTCAAACAGATACGCAGTATTTT. The encoded protein is CASSSWGREGQTDTQYF.

V usage is TRBV6-2 or TRBV6-3 and J usage is TRBJ2-3, with D tentatively TRBD2 (6 bases). The germline gives CDR1 MNHEY, CDR2 SVGEGT. CDR3 length equals 14 residues. V gave up 5 bases and J gave up 9 bases, with 18 bases separating them. The CDR3 nucleotides are TGTGCCAGCAGTGCCCGACTGGACGGGAGCACGCAGTATTTT. The encoded protein is CASSARLDGSTQYF.

The V call is TRBV11-2, the J call TRBJ2-1; possible D gene TRBD2, 7 bases. CDR3 length: 18 residues. V lost 4 bases and J lost 2, with 21 bases in between. Germline CDR1 and CDR2: SGHAT and FQNNGV. As DNA, the CDR3 is TGTGCCAGCAGCTCCCGATTGGGGGAGGGGGGGACCTACAATGAGCAGTTCTTC. Amino acid sequence: CASSSRLGEGGTYNEQFF.

In nucleotides, the CDR3 is TGCAGCGTTGAAGATCTACCGGATACGCAGTATTTT. It translates to CSVEDLPDTQYF. This chain connects TRBV29-1 to TRBJ2-3; D unresolved. Germline assignment: CDR1 SQVTM and CDR2 ANQGSEA. Between the trimmed V and J ends, which lost 0 bases and 6 bases, there was a span of 7 bases. CDR3 length equals 12 residues.

This CDR3 reads CAWSKGQGVSYEQYF. In nucleotides, the CDR3 is TGTGCCTGGAGTAAGGGACAGGGGGTTTCCTACGAGCAGTACTTC. This chain uses TRBV30 with TRBJ2-7; 11 bases are a match to TRBD1. The CDR3 loop spans 15 amino acids. Trimming cost V 2 bases and J 1 base; bases outside gene matches: 4. The V gene's germline CDR1 is GTSNPN and CDR2 SVGIG (reference sequence). The full variable domain, its missing parts supplied by reference TRBV30 and TRBJ2-7, is SQTIHQWPATLVQPVGSPLSLECTVEGTSNPNLYWYRQAAGRGLQLLFYSVGIGQISSEVPQNLSASRPQDRQFILSSKKLLLSDSGFYLCAWSKGQGVSYEQYFGPGTRLTVT.

The J gene is TRBJ2-7, the V gene TRBV9, with 7 bases fitting TRBD1. The CDR3 covers 15 residues. Germline CDR1 and CDR2: SGDLS and YYNGEE. V lost 1 base and J lost 2; bases outside the gene matches: 6. The CDR3 region has the DNA TGTGCCAGCAGCGTAATAGGGGACAGCCCCTACGAGCAGTACTTC. It is translated as CASSVIGDSPYEQYF.

This clone was seen only once. This sequence joins TRBV6-5 and TRBJ1-5; 8 bases agree with TRBD1. This CDR3 region has 14 residues. Trimming took 6 bases from V and 3 from J; bases not matched to a gene: 4. From germline, CDR1 is MNHEY and CDR2 SVGAGI. The DNA of the CDR3 is TGTGCCAGCAGCGGACAGGGATTCAATCAGCCCCAGCATTTT. This sequence encodes CASSGQGFNQPQHF.